The count of the clone carrying this T cell receptor beta chain is one. Using immunoSEQ multiplex PCR, the repertoire was profiled, and TCRdb retains in-frame clones only, with some absent. The sample contains about 270,000 clones, around 93% of which appear only once. Participant ages covered about 18 to 89 years across around 25 US areas. Participant-reported clinical history was the basis for cohort assignment. This entry comes from a study of blood T cell repertoires in COVID-19. As for the study in general: PBMCs, B-cell-depleted T cells, or T cells were the source of the cDNA or gDNA that made up the material.

This CDR3 is 14 amino acids long. Germline loops: CDR1 GTSNPN, CDR2 SVGIG (reference sequence). Unmatched junction bases numbered 4, after V lost 0 bases and J lost 5 bases. The gene calls are TRBV30 and TRBJ1-1, with 9 positions matching TRBD1. Sequenced material: PBMCs or T cells enriched from blood (not recorded which). The receptor comes from a man aged 40-49 years who had been exposed to COVID-19. CDR3 DNA sequence: TGTGCCTGGAGTGTGGGGACAGGGCGAACTGAAGCTTTCTTT. Translated, it gives CAWSVGTGRTEAFF. The variable domain in full, with the rest retrieved from reference TRBV30 and TRBJ1-1, is SQTIHQWPATLVQPVGSPLSLECTVEGTSNPNLYWYRQAAGRGLQLLFYSVGIGQISSEVPQNLSASRPQDRQFILSSKKLLLSDSGFYLCAWSVGTGRTEAFFGQGTRLTVV.